These 26 T cell receptor beta chains were all obtained from the same sample, sequenced in a study of blood T cell repertoires in COVID-19 (dated by TCRdb to about 2020). Libraries were made using the immunoSEQ multiplex PCR assay. As stored in TCRdb, this immuneACCESS dataset retains in-frame rearrangements with V and J assigned. A fraction of the clones does not appear; measured against another copy, unresolved V genes explain less than half of the discrepancy, and the remainder lacks a known reason. This sample gives some 120,000 clones in total; roughly 86% of them show up just once. The ten top clones hold 3.5% to 4.5% of the sample. Material for sequencing was peripheral blood. The source is a woman between 55 and 75 years old with acute or convalescent COVID-19.

This clone was seen just once. The V and J genes are TRBV27 and TRBJ2-5; 8 bases are shared with TRBD2. Per the germline V gene, CDR1 is MNHEY and CDR2 is SMNVEV (reference sequence). The ends lost 0 bases at V and 4 bases at J; junction bases unmatched: 4. CDR3 length: 15 residues. CDR3 coding DNA: TGTGCCAGCAGTTTATCAGCGGGAGTACTAGAGACCCAGTACTTC. Its protein product is CASSLSAGVLETQYF.

This chain links TRBV5-1 with TRBJ2-2; 11 bases are shared with TRBD1. This CDR3 is 16 amino acids long. The V segment lost 1 base and the J segment 5 bases; nucleotides outside the gene matches: 4. Germline V gene lookup returns CDR1 SGHRS and CDR2 YFSETQ. CDR3 amino acids: CASSLTGTGGTGELFF. CDR3 nucleotides: TGCGCCAGCAGCTTGACCGGGACAGGGGGAACCGGGGAGCTGTTTTTT.

The rearrangement uses TRBV28 and TRBJ2-2; no clear D gene. V lost 8 bases, J lost 5 bases, and 9 bases lay in between. From germline, CDR1 is MDHEN and CDR2 SYDVKM. This CDR3 contains 12 residues. Here the CDR3 DNA reads TGTGCCAGCCTTCGGGTGACCGGGGAGCTGTTTTTT. Protein sequence: CASLRVTGELFF.

With respect to this clone: The sample holds other DNA sequences that translate to the same CDR3. The chain carries TRBV3-1 (or the pseudogene TRBV3-2) and TRBJ2-2; the D is unclear. This CDR3 is built from 14 residues. The germline V gene encodes CDR1 LGHDT and CDR2 YNNKEL (reference sequence). Trimming cost V 0 bases and J 5 bases, with 7 bases left between them. CDR3 nucleotides: TGTGCCAGCAGCCAAGACGGTCGGACCGGGGAGCTGTTTTTT. Translation: CASSQDGRTGELFF.

V is TRBV10-2 and J is TRBJ2-5; a possible D gene is TRBD2 (7 bases). CDR1 WSHSY and CDR2 SAAADI come from the germline V gene. Between the trimmed V and J ends, which lost 8 bases and 5 bases, there was a span of 15 bases. The CDR3 extends over 13 amino acids. CDR3 loop: CASGRGGGETQYF. The DNA of the CDR3 is TGCGCCAGCGGGCGAGGGGGGGGTGAGACCCAGTACTTC.

The chain links TRBV5-1 to TRBJ2-7; 9 bases align to TRBD2. There are 14 residues in the CDR3. Germline V lookup: CDR1 SGHRS, CDR2 YFSETQ. J lost 5 bases, V lost 5 bases, and 8 bases had no gene match. The chain's CDR3 is CASSFFSGSHEQYF. Here the CDR3 DNA reads TGCGCCAGCAGTTTTTTTAGCGGGAGTCACGAGCAGTACTTC.

V usage is TRBV5-1 and J usage is TRBJ2-2; TRBD2 matches at 10 bases. CDR1 is SGHRS and CDR2 is YFSETQ in the germline V gene. After removal of 4 bases from V and 5 bases from J, the junction contained 5 bases not matched to a gene. This CDR3 has 15 residues. CDR3 coding DNA: TGCGCCAGCAGCCCTAGCGGGAGTGGGACCGGGGAGCTGTTTTTT. As protein: CASSPSGSGTGELFF. The full variable domain, in which reference TRBV5-1 and TRBJ2-2 provide the parts outside the CDR3, is KAGVTQTPRYLIKTRGQQVTLSCSPISGHRSVSWYQQTPGQGLQFLFEYFSETQRNKGNFPGRFSGRQFSNSRSEMNVSTLELGDSALYLCASSPSGSGTGELFFGEGSRLTVL.

CDR3 in DNA: TGCGCCAGCAGACTCCCGGGGACTAGCGGAAGCCAAGAGACCCAGTACTTC. Translating gives CASRLPGTSGSQETQYF. This chain links TRBV10-2 with TRBJ2-5; TRBD2 aligns across 11 bases. The junction had 10 bases not matched to a gene; V was cut back by 6 bases and J by 1 base. The CDR3 covers 17 residues. In germline, CDR1 is WSHSY, CDR2 SAAADI.

This rearrangement joins TRBV18 to TRBJ2-5, with no clear D. The CDR3 loop spans 11 amino acids. The germline V gene encodes CDR1 KGHSH and CDR2 LQKENI. Trimming stripped 6 bases from V and 5 bases from J, with 7 bases between. The CDR3 DNA follows: TGTGCCAGCTCCTCCCGGGAGACCCAGTACTTC. Its protein product is CASSSRETQYF.

This clone appeared once. This chain links TRBV28 with TRBJ1-2; tentatively, D is TRBD1 (5 bases). The V gene lost 5 bases and the J gene lost 2 bases, with 9 bases spanning the gap. Germline V gives CDR1 MDHEN, CDR2 SYDVKM. This CDR3 spans 13 amino acids. The CDR3 region is CASSPDRNYGYTF. CDR3 sequence (DNA): TGTGCCAGCAGTCCCGACAGAAACTATGGCTACACCTTC.

This clone has just a few counts. This chain links TRBV2 with TRBJ1-1; 8 positions match TRBD1. The CDR3 runs 16 residues. J was trimmed by 11 bases and V by 2 bases; bases with no gene match: 16. The germline V gene has CDR1 SNHLY and CDR2 FYNNEI. CDR3 in DNA: TGTGCCAGCAGTGAACACGAGAGACAGGGGCCCTTACCGGCTTTCTTT. It is translated as CASSEHERQGPLPAFF. The full variable domain, in which reference TRBV2 and TRBJ1-1 provide the parts outside the CDR3, is EPEVTQTPSHQVTQMGQEVILRCVPISNHLYFYWYRQILGQKVEFLVSFYNNEISEKSEIFDDQFSVERPDGSNFTLKIRSTKLEDSAMYFCASSEHERQGPLPAFFGQGTRLTVV.

V and J are TRBV5-8 and TRBJ2-1; 7 nucleotides line up with TRBD2. The CDR3 sequence is 14 residues long. The V gene's germline CDR1 is SGHTS and CDR2 YDEGEE. Trimming cost V 3 bases and J 7 bases; bases outside gene matches: 7. The chain's CDR3 is CASSYGGTGNEQFF. CDR3 DNA: TGTGCCAGCAGCTACGGGGGGACTGGGAATGAGCAGTTCTTC.

This sequence joins TRBV29-1 and TRBJ1-1; 8 nucleotides align to TRBD1. The V gene's germline CDR1 is SQVTM and CDR2 ANQGSEA. This CDR3 has 12 residues. J gave up 2 bases and V 7 bases, and 3 bases lay outside the gene matches. The CDR3 loop reads CSGGTGNTEAFF. The CDR3, as DNA: TGCAGCGGAGGGACAGGCAACACTGAAGCTTTCTTT.

The rearrangement joins TRBV11-2 to TRBJ1-2, with D tentatively TRBD1 (6 bases). V was shortened by 6 bases and J by 1 base, with 21 bases between the two germline ends. Germline assignment: CDR1 SGHAT and CDR2 FQNNGV. The CDR3 has 17 amino acids. CDR3 residues: CASSPSPRAGVNYGYTF. The CDR3 DNA sequence: TGTGCCAGCAGTCCCTCGCCCCGGGCAGGGGTTAACTATGGCTACACCTTC.

This clone was seen a handful of times. The chain joins TRBV14 to TRBJ2-1, with D possibly TRBD2 on 6 matching bases. Germline CDR1 and CDR2: SGHDN and FVKESK. This CDR3 is built from 19 residues. The V and J ends lost 4 bases and 7 bases respectively, with 29 bases between them. The CDR3 spells CASSPSHAWGTSRTNEQFF. The CDR3 bases are TGTGCCAGCAGCCCATCCCACGCTTGGGGTACTAGCCGGACGAATGAGCAGTTCTTC.

This chain joins TRBV14 and TRBJ1-2; 7 bases align to TRBD1. Germline-derived CDR1 and CDR2 are SGHDN and FVKESK. There are 15 residues in the CDR3. V gave up 4 bases and J gave up 4 bases; unmatched junction bases: 9. Written as DNA, the CDR3 is TGTGCCAGCAGCCCAACCGGGACAGAAGGCTATGGCTACACCTTC. It encodes CASSPTGTEGYGYTF.

The chain combines TRBV15 with TRBJ1-1, with D unclear. V was trimmed by 0 bases and J by 8 bases, leaving 7 bases between them. The V gene's germline CDR1 is LNHNV and CDR2 YYDKDF (reference sequence). The CDR3 totals 12 residues. This chain's CDR3 is CATSRDRGEAFF. The DNA of the CDR3 is TGTGCCACCAGCAGAGATCGGGGAGAAGCTTTCTTT. Using reference TRBV15 and TRBJ1-1 for the parts outside the CDR3, the full variable domain is DAMVIQNPRYQVTQFGKPVTLSCSQTLNHNVMYWYQQKSSQAPKLLFHYYDKDFNNEADTPDNFQSRRPNTSFCFLDIRSPGLGDTAMYLCATSRDRGEAFFGQGTRLTVV.

This clone has a single count. V and J are TRBV19 and TRBJ1-2; 7 nucleotides align to TRBD1. This CDR3 has 14 amino acids. Losses at the gene ends were 7 bases for V and 4 bases for J; bases not matched to a gene: 9. Per the germline V gene, CDR1 is LNHDA and CDR2 is SQIVND (reference sequence). Here the CDR3 DNA reads TGTGCCAGTAACGGCAGGGGGGTGTTCTATGGCTACACCTTC. Translated, it gives CASNGRGVFYGYTF. Together with reference TRBV19 and TRBJ1-2, the CDR3 gives the full variable domain: DGGITQSPKYLFRKEGQNVTLSCEQNLNHDAMYWYRQDPGQGLRLIYYSQIVNDFQKGDIAEGYSVSREKKESFPLTVTSAQKNPTAFYLCASNGRGVFYGYTFGSGTRLTVV.

The chain carries TRBV5-5 and TRBJ2-1, with 7 bases identical to TRBD2. The CDR3 has 15 residues. The J segment lost 3 bases and the V segment lost 1 base, leaving 4 bases of the junction unmatched. The germline V gene has CDR1 SGHKS and CDR2 YYEKEE (reference sequence). The CDR3 spells CASSLLAALYNEQFF. In DNA, the CDR3 is TGTGCCAGCAGCTTGCTAGCGGCTCTCTACAATGAGCAGTTCTTC.

This rearrangement joins TRBV10-3 to TRBJ2-2, with 7 bases that match TRBD1. From germline, CDR1 is ENHRY and CDR2 SYGVKD. V shed 10 bases and J 3 bases; nucleotides not matched to a gene: 8. CDR3 length: 14 amino acids. Written as DNA, the CDR3 is TGTGCCAGCGGCCGGGACAGAGACACCGGGGAGCTGTTTTTT. This codes for CASGRDRDTGELFF.

This clone was detected only a few times. This sequence joins TRBV30 and TRBJ2-1, with TRBD2 matching over 12 bases. Per the germline V gene, CDR1 is GTSNPN and CDR2 is SVGIG (reference sequence). After removal of 5 bases from V and 10 bases from J, the junction contained 9 bases not matched to a gene. The CDR3 is 14 residues long. Here the CDR3 DNA reads TGTGCCTGGGGCCTAGCGGGAGGGCCTGGGGAGCAGTTCTTC. This encodes CAWGLAGGPGEQFF.

The chain has TRBV5-1 and TRBJ1-2; D call uncertain. The CDR3 is 13 amino acids. V lost 0 bases and J lost 4, with 7 bases in between. Looked up from germline, CDR1 is SGHRS and CDR2 is YFSETQ. CDR3 in DNA: TGCGCCAGCAGCTTGGAGCGGCGCTATGGCTACACCTTC. Protein product: CASSLERRYGYTF. The whole variable domain, filled in from reference TRBV5-1 and TRBJ1-2, reads KAGVTQTPRYLIKTRGQQVTLSCSPISGHRSVSWYQQTPGQGLQFLFEYFSETQRNKGNFPGRFSGRQFSNSRSEMNVSTLELGDSALYLCASSLERRYGYTFGSGTRLTVV.

This clone was detected a few times. J is TRBJ2-3 and V is TRBV4-1, with D tentatively TRBD1 (5 bases). Germline assignment: CDR1 MGHRA and CDR2 YSYEKL. The V end lost 2 bases, the J end lost 2 bases, and 23 bases lay between the germline ends. CDR3 length: 19 amino acids. The CDR3 DNA sequence: TGCGCCAGCAGCCAATCCCAGGGTGCAGTGGGCTTGGACACAGATACGCAGTATTTT. It encodes CASSQSQGAVGLDTDTQYF.

The V call is TRBV3-1 (or the pseudogene TRBV3-2), the J call TRBJ1-1; TRBD1 is a possible D gene (6 bases). The germline V and J ends were trimmed by 9 bases and 7 bases, with 18 bases remaining between them. The CDR3 is 13 amino acids. Germline V gives CDR1 LGHDT, CDR2 YNNKEL (reference sequence). DNA of the CDR3: TGTGCCAGTAATATTCTGGGGGCCCATGAAGCTTTCTTT. Translated: CASNILGAHEAFF.

This clone appeared a single time. The CDR3 bases are TGTGCCAGTAGTATCCGTTCAGGAGGAAACACCATATATTTT. This encodes CASSIRSGGNTIYF. The chain employs TRBV19 and TRBJ1-3; D is ambiguous. Trimming took 3 bases from V and 4 from J, leaving 10 bases between them. Germline V gives CDR1 LNHDA, CDR2 SQIVND (reference sequence). The CDR3 runs to 14 residues.

In DNA, the CDR3 is TGTGCCATCGCGACTAGCGGGAGCGATACGCAGTATTTT. Translation gives CAIATSGSDTQYF. This rearrangement joins TRBV10-3 to TRBJ2-3, with 12 bases that match TRBD2. V was pared by 8 bases and J by 6 bases, with 3 bases of the junction left unmatched. The CDR3 covers 13 residues. Germline assignment: CDR1 ENHRY and CDR2 SYGVKD.